Presented here are 21 T cell receptor beta chains from one specimen sequenced in a study of T cell responses to AZD1222 COVID-19 vaccine. Clones were read by immunoSEQ multiplex PCR, and TCRdb kept only the in-frame ones, dropping some. The table records some 120,000 clones, 88% of them present only once. Source: peripheral blood, taken on day 0 of AZD1222 vaccination. The receptor source for this set is an adult in good health.

V and J are TRBV11-3 and TRBJ2-3, with 9 nucleotides matching TRBD1. The CDR3 loop spans 15 amino acids. CDR1 is SGHNT, CDR2 YENEEA, per germline. J gave up 5 bases and V 5 bases, and 8 bases lay outside the gene matches. In nucleotides, the CDR3 is TGTGCCAGCAGCCAGAGGACAGGGGCGGGAGATACGCAGTATTTT. Translating it yields CASSQRTGAGDTQYF. The complete variable domain, with remaining parts taken from reference TRBV11-3 and TRBJ2-3, reads EAGVVQSPRYKIIEKKQPVAFWCNPISGHNTLYWYLQNLGQGPELLIRYENEEAVDDSQLPKDRFSAERLKGVDSTLKIQPAELGDSAVYLCASSQRTGAGDTQYFGPGTRLTVL.

The genes are TRBV29-1 and TRBJ1-4; perhaps TRBD1 as D (6 bases). The CDR3 is 15 amino acids. The germline V gene has CDR1 SQVTM and CDR2 ANQGSEA. V gave up 6 bases and J gave up 5 bases, with 19 bases separating them. The CDR3 here is CSVGSGGGLNEKLFF. CDR3 DNA: TGCAGCGTGGGGTCGGGCGGGGGCTTGAATGAAAAACTGTTTTTT.

This chain connects TRBV3-1 (or the pseudogene TRBV3-2) to TRBJ1-4; no clear D. This CDR3 comprises 15 residues. Germline CDR1 LGHDT, CDR2 YNNKEL (reference sequence). V was clipped by 4 bases and J by 0 bases, with 9 bases between them. CDR3 residues: CASSRAVATNEKLFF. The CDR3 DNA sequence: TGTGCCAGCAGCCGGGCAGTTGCAACTAATGAAAAACTGTTTTTT.

The V and J genes are TRBV7-8 and TRBJ2-7; D is perhaps TRBD1 (6 bases). The CDR3 is made up of 14 amino acids. Germline CDR1 reads SGHVS; CDR2 reads FQNEAQ. V lost 7 bases, J lost 5 bases, and 18 bases lay in between. Here the CDR3 reads CASNTQAAGDEQYF. CDR3 coding DNA: TGTGCCAGCAACACCCAGGCAGCAGGGGACGAGCAGTACTTC.

The chain combines TRBV3-1 (or the pseudogene TRBV3-2) with TRBJ1-6, with D possibly TRBD1 on 5 matching bases. Germline V gene sequence: CDR1 LGHDT, CDR2 YNNKEL (reference sequence). CDR3 length equals 15 residues. V was cut by 8 bases and J by 7 bases, with 18 bases left in between. The chain's CDR3 is CASRTGVGGNSPLHF. CDR3 nucleotides: TGTGCCAGCCGAACAGGTGTCGGCGGGAATTCACCCCTCCACTTT.

V usage is TRBV12-3 or TRBV12-4 and J usage is TRBJ1-3, with unresolved D. The CDR3 covers 13 residues. With 6 bases removed from V and 4 bases from J, the gap between germline ends came to 10 bases. CDR3 sequence (DNA): TGTGCCAGCAGGCGCAGACTGGGAAACACCATATATTTT. This translates into CASRRRLGNTIYF.

V usage is TRBV7-2 and J usage is TRBJ2-1; TRBD1 agrees at 9 bases. CDR1 is SGHTA, CDR2 FQGNSA, per germline. This CDR3 spans 15 amino acids. With V trimmed by 5 bases and J by 8 bases, 10 bases remained unmatched. CDR3 DNA sequence: TGTGCCAGCAGCCCCGGGACAGGGTTTCTGGATGAGCAGTTCTTC. It codes for CASSPGTGFLDEQFF.

This clone was seen just once. This chain joins TRBV12-3 or TRBV12-4 and TRBJ1-2, with D perhaps matching TRBD1 (6 bases). The V end lost 7 bases, the J end lost 6 bases, and 9 bases lay between the germline ends. The CDR3 is 11 residues long. CDR3 nucleotide sequence: TGTGCCAGCAATAACAGGGATGGCTACACCTTC. Residues: CASNNRDGYTF.

The rearrangement uses TRBV6-2 or TRBV6-3 and TRBJ2-3, with 10 bases identical to TRBD2. The CDR3 is 23 residues long. Trimming took 7 bases from V and 3 from J; bases not matched to a gene: 31. Per the germline V gene, CDR1 is MNHEY and CDR2 is SVGEGT. CDR3 sequence: CASTPYADRVASGSIFSTDTQYF. In DNA, the CDR3 is TGTGCCAGCACCCCTTATGCAGACAGGGTGGCTAGCGGGAGTATTTTTTCGACAGATACGCAGTATTTT.

This chain connects TRBV5-1 to TRBJ1-6; the match to TRBD1 covers 11 bases. The CDR3 length is 16 residues. The trim removed 8 bases at V and 10 bases at J, leaving 14 bases unmatched. Germline V lookup: CDR1 SGHRS, CDR2 YFSETQ. The CDR3 DNA reads TGCGCCAGTTCGACAGGACAGGGGGCGAGGAACTCACCCCTCCACTTT. This encodes CASSTGQGARNSPLHF.

V usage is TRBV7-2 and J usage is TRBJ2-5; a possible D gene is TRBD2 (5 bases). V was shortened by 3 bases and J by 5 bases, with 10 bases between the two germline ends. This CDR3 is 13 amino acids long. Germline values: CDR1 SGHTA, CDR2 FQGNSA. CDR3 in DNA: TGTGCCAGCAGCTTCGAAGGACTGGAGACCCAGTACTTC. This gives the protein CASSFEGLETQYF.

This clone has a single count. The rearrangement uses TRBV3-1 (or the pseudogene TRBV3-2) and TRBJ2-2; 12 positions agree with TRBD2. This CDR3 comprises 16 residues. Per germline, CDR1 LGHDT and CDR2 YNNKEL (reference sequence). J lost 4 bases, V lost 1 base, and 1 base had no gene match. CDR3: CASSQGTSGATGELFF. In DNA form, the CDR3 reads TGTGCCAGCAGCCAAGGGACTAGCGGGGCCACCGGGGAGCTGTTTTTT.

The CDR3 is CAWSVFSLAGQNTGELFF. Written as DNA, the CDR3 is TGTGCCTGGAGTGTATTTTCCCTAGCAGGACAGAACACCGGGGAGCTGTTTTTT. The rearrangement joins TRBV30 to TRBJ2-2; either TRBD1 or TRBD2 may supply D (5 bases each). The germline gives CDR1 GTSNPN, CDR2 SVGIG (reference sequence). The germline V and J ends were trimmed by 0 bases and 1 base, with 18 bases remaining between them. CDR3 size: 18 residues.

The chain links TRBV7-3 to TRBJ2-3; 10 positions agree with TRBD1. V dropped 5 bases and J dropped 2; count of bases not matched to a gene: 7. The V gene's germline CDR1 is SGHTA and CDR2 FQGTGA. The length of the CDR3 is 16 residues. The CDR3 reads CASSLTGQGYTDTQYF. CDR3 bases: TGTGCCAGCAGCCTTACGGGACAGGGGTACACAGATACGCAGTATTTT.

The rearrangement links TRBV19 to TRBJ1-1; maybe TRBD1 (5 bases). Per the germline V gene, CDR1 is LNHDA and CDR2 is SQIVND (reference sequence). The ends were cut back, 5 bases at V and 11 bases at J, with 21 bases in the middle. The CDR3 runs to 14 residues. CDR3 sequence reads: CASSPQGQTDVAFF. The CDR3 nucleotides are TGTGCCAGTAGTCCCCAAGGACAAACAGATGTGGCTTTCTTT.

The chain recombines TRBV25-1 with TRBJ2-2; D not resolved. The CDR3 has 16 amino acids. Germline CDR1 reads MGHDK; CDR2 reads SYGVNS. Trimming cost V 2 bases and J 5 bases, with 15 bases left between them. The CDR3 protein is CASSEPSHGLTGELFF. CDR3 nucleotides: TGTGCCAGCAGTGAACCTTCACATGGGTTAACCGGGGAGCTGTTTTTT.

The V call is TRBV5-1, the J call TRBJ1-3; D unclear. Trimming pared 0 bases from V and 1 base from J, leaving 5 bases between. CDR1 is SGHRS and CDR2 is YFSETQ in the germline V gene. This CDR3 is built from 14 residues. CDR3 in DNA: TGCGCCAGCAGCTTGGGGCAGTCTGGAAACACCATATATTTT. Its translation: CASSLGQSGNTIYF.

The rearrangement uses TRBV7-9 and TRBJ2-3, with D uncertain. Germline CDR1 reads SEHNR; CDR2 reads FQNEAQ (reference sequence). The CDR3 loop spans 14 amino acids. Between the trimmed V and J ends, which lost 1 base and 0 bases, there was a span of 5 bases. In DNA form, the CDR3 reads TGTGCCAGCAGCTTAGGAGTGAGCACAGATACGCAGTATTTT. Protein sequence: CASSLGVSTDTQYF.

The J gene is TRBJ1-5, the V gene TRBV28; TRBD1 agrees at 7 bases. This CDR3 comprises 14 residues. The V and J ends lost 3 bases and 5 bases, in that order; junction bases with no gene match: 4. Germline CDR1 reads MDHEN; CDR2 reads SYDVKM. The chain's CDR3 is CASSFDREYQPQHF. CDR3 in DNA: TGTGCCAGCAGTTTCGACAGGGAATATCAGCCCCAGCATTTT. The full variable domain, rest sourced from reference TRBV28 and TRBJ1-5, is DVKVTQSSRYLVKRTGEKVFLECVQDMDHENMFWYRQDPGLGLRLIYFSYDVKMKEKGDIPEGYSVSREKKERFSLILESASTNQTSMYLCASSFDREYQPQHFGDGTRLSIL.

V and J are TRBV29-1 and TRBJ2-7; 10 positions agree with TRBD1. J lost 6 bases, V lost 7 bases, and 6 bases had no gene match. The CDR3 is 12 residues long. Germline V gene lookup returns CDR1 SQVTM and CDR2 ANQGSEA. CDR3 in amino acids: CSAGQGRSEQYF. CDR3 in DNA: TGCAGCGCGGGACAGGGGAGGAGCGAGCAGTACTTC.

V usage is TRBV5-1 and J usage is TRBJ2-1; 8 bases are a match to TRBD2. In germline, CDR1 is SGHRS, CDR2 YFSETQ. After removal of 4 bases from V and 2 bases from J, the junction contained 5 bases not matched to a gene. This CDR3 spans 15 amino acids. DNA of the CDR3: TGCGCCAGCAGCCCTACTAGCGGAGCCTACAATGAGCAGTTCTTC. This translates into CASSPTSGAYNEQFF.